The source of this TCR beta chain is a study of blood T cell repertoires in COVID-19. This table comes from immunoSEQ multiplex PCR, and its TCRdb copy is limited to in-frame clones, with some not included. The table records around 250,000 clones, approximately 85% of them present only once. This clone has only a few counts. Other DNA sequences within the sample encode an identical CDR3. V was shortened by 5 bases and J by 4 bases, with 15 bases between the two germline ends. Germline V gene sequence: CDR1 MDHEN, CDR2 SYDVKM. This CDR3 spans 14 amino acids. The sequence was obtained from a woman in her forties or fifties who had recovered from COVID-19. The chain combines TRBV28 with TRBJ2-7, with a weak D call TRBD1 (6 bases). The source material was PBMCs or T cells enriched from blood (not recorded which). The CDR3 coding sequence is TGTGCCAGCAGTCCCCAGGGGCCGACATACGAGCAGTACTTC. Translated, it gives CASSPQGPTYEQYF.